These 30 T cell receptor beta chains were sequenced from one sample in a study of cytomegalovirus exposure and HLA in healthy donors. Primers for the PCR totalled 60 Vbeta and 13 Jbeta. Profiled with immunoSEQ multiplex PCR; TCRdb holds only in-frame clones, not every one. The sample consists of approximately 120,000 clones, roughly 70% of them appearing once. The sample taken for sequencing was PBMCs. The receptor set was obtained from a woman in her seventies in good health and CMV-seropositive.

This rearrangement joins TRBV19 to TRBJ1-3; D unresolved. Germline V gene lookup returns CDR1 LNHDA and CDR2 SQIVND (reference sequence). The CDR3 runs to 17 residues. Between the trimmed V and J ends, which lost 1 base and 0 bases, there was a span of 13 bases. The CDR3 bases are TGTGCCAGTAGTATAGCGACACCTCTTATCTCTGGAAACACCATATATTTT. Translating gives CASSIATPLISGNTIYF.

V gene TRBV6-6 combines with J gene TRBJ1-4; the match to TRBD1 covers 7 bases. V shed 6 bases and J 8 bases; nucleotides not matched to a gene: 12. The CDR3 is 15 amino acids. Germline V CDR1 and CDR2: MNHNY, SVGAGI (reference sequence). The CDR3: CASSPRGARREKLFF. The CDR3, as DNA: TGTGCCAGCAGCCCCAGGGGGGCCCGGAGGGAAAAACTGTTTTTT.

The chain carries TRBV5-4 and TRBJ1-1; perhaps TRBD1 as D (5 bases). The germline V gene has CDR1 SGHNT and CDR2 YYREEE (reference sequence). CDR3 length: 13 amino acids. V was clipped by 4 bases and J by 3 bases, with 10 bases between them. CDR3 in DNA: TGTGCCAGCAGCCAGGACACTTACACTGAAGCTTTCTTT. Its protein product is CASSQDTYTEAFF.

This clone was observed a handful of times. The V gene is TRBV5-4, the J gene TRBJ2-2, with D possibly TRBD1 on 6 matching bases. Germline CDR1 is SGHNT and CDR2 is YYREEE (reference sequence). This CDR3 is built from 16 residues. V lost 0 bases, J lost 2 bases, and 11 bases lay in between. The CDR3 DNA reads TGTGCCAGCAGCTTGGTCAGGGGCCCTAACACCGGGGAGCTGTTTTTT. Its protein is CASSLVRGPNTGELFF.

The chain combines TRBV4-1 with TRBJ2-7; perhaps TRBD1 as D (6 bases). The CDR3 has 15 amino acids. Trimming removed 0 bases from V and 6 bases from J, with 15 bases in between. Germline V CDR1 and CDR2: MGHRA, YSYEKL. The CDR3 nucleotides read TGCGCCAGCAGCCAAGATTCAGGGGACCTCGGCGAGCAGTACTTC. It yields the protein CASSQDSGDLGEQYF.

This sequence joins TRBV11-2 and TRBJ1-2, with 7 nucleotides matching TRBD1. In germline, CDR1 is SGHAT, CDR2 FQNNGV. This CDR3 region has 17 residues. V shed 5 bases, J shed 1 base, and the junction held 13 bases outside the gene matches. CDR3 nucleotide sequence: TGTGCCAGCAGCGGCCGGGACAGCTCCTTTGATAACTATGGCTACACCTTC. This codes for CASSGRDSSFDNYGYTF.

This clone was seen once. This chain links TRBV9 with TRBJ2-3, with 10 bases identical to TRBD2. The germline gives CDR1 SGDLS, CDR2 YYNGEE. This CDR3 contains 16 residues. V lost 1 base, J lost 0 bases, and 2 bases stayed unmatched. The CDR3 DNA is TGTGCCAGCAGCGTATTAGCGGGGGGCAGCACAGATACGCAGTATTTT. The encoded protein is CASSVLAGGSTDTQYF.

The chain couples TRBV7-9 to TRBJ2-5, with a tentative D call TRBD1 (6 bases). The CDR3 runs to 13 residues. The V end was cut by 4 bases, the J end by 5 bases, with 11 bases between. In germline, CDR1 is SEHNR, CDR2 FQNEAQ (reference sequence). The CDR3 DNA reads as TGTGCCAGCAGCTCTCTAGGGGGTGAGACCCAGTACTTC. It codes for CASSSLGGETQYF.

The rearrangement uses TRBV4-3 and TRBJ2-7; 8 bases line up with TRBD2. The CDR3 is 17 amino acids. Germline-derived CDR1 and CDR2 are LGHNA and YSLEER. With 0 bases clipped from V and 4 bases from J, the junction kept 11 bases outside the gene matches. The CDR3 spells CASSQELGSGGSYEQYF. The DNA for the CDR3 is TGCGCCAGCAGCCAAGAATTAGGGAGCGGGGGCTCGTACGAGCAGTACTTC.

This clone occurred once. The V and J genes are TRBV5-4 and TRBJ1-5; 7 bases are shared with TRBD1. The V gene's germline CDR1 is SGHNT and CDR2 YYREEE (reference sequence). V lost 0 bases to trimming and J lost 0 bases; unmatched junction nucleotides: 3. This CDR3 is 16 amino acids long. The CDR3 DNA reads TGTGCCAGCAGCTTGGGAGGGACAGATAGCAATCAGCCCCAGCATTTT. Protein product: CASSLGGTDSNQPQHF.

This clone has more than one count but fewer than ten. The rearrangement links TRBV18 to TRBJ1-5; a possible D gene is TRBD1 (6 bases). The CDR3 spans 15 residues. V was cut by 3 bases and J by 5 bases, with 14 bases left in between. Germline lookup yields CDR1 KGHSH and CDR2 LQKENI. The CDR3 spells CASSPAGGADQPQHF. The CDR3 region has the DNA TGTGCCAGCTCACCTGCCGGGGGGGCTGATCAGCCCCAGCATTTT.

J is TRBJ2-3 and V is TRBV4-3; TRBD2 matches 12 bases. The CDR3 extends over 17 amino acids. Germline trimming cut 0 bases from V and 3 bases from J; bases unmatched to any gene: 4. Germline CDR1 is LGHNA and CDR2 is YSLEER. The CDR3 spells CASSQDTLAGGTDTQYF. CDR3 DNA sequence: TGCGCCAGCAGCCAAGATACTCTAGCGGGGGGGACAGATACGCAGTATTTT.

This clone came up a few times. The rearrangement joins TRBV4-3 to TRBJ2-5, with D perhaps TRBD1 (6 bases). Trimming pared 4 bases from V and 0 bases from J, leaving 9 bases between. Germline CDR1 is LGHNA and CDR2 is YSLEER. The CDR3 runs to 14 residues. For the CDR3, the DNA is TGCGCCAGCAGCCCGGGACATAACCAAGAGACCCAGTACTTC. It is translated as CASSPGHNQETQYF.

The CDR3 coding sequence is TGCAGCGTTGACGGCAGGGGGTGGTCAGATACGCAGTATTTT. Amino acids: CSVDGRGWSDTQYF. This chain uses TRBV29-1 with TRBJ2-3, with 7 bases lining up with TRBD1. Looked up from germline, CDR1 is SQVTM and CDR2 is ANQGSEA. V was pared by 3 bases and J by 4 bases, with 7 bases of the junction left unmatched. The CDR3 is made up of 14 amino acids.

The V gene is TRBV7-3, the J gene TRBJ2-2; 8 positions agree with TRBD1. The germline V gene has CDR1 SGHTA and CDR2 FQGTGA. This CDR3 has 16 residues. The J segment lost 1 base and the V segment lost 5 bases, leaving 6 bases of the junction unmatched. CDR3 sequence: CASSIQGVLNTGELFF. CDR3 coding DNA: TGTGCCAGCAGCATACAGGGGGTACTGAACACCGGGGAGCTGTTTTTT.

This chain joins TRBV2 and TRBJ1-3; D ambiguous. This CDR3 has 16 amino acids. V dropped 5 bases and J dropped 0 bases, with 14 bases sitting between them. Germline V lookup: CDR1 SNHLY, CDR2 FYNNEI. In nucleotides, the CDR3 is TGTGCCAGCAGTTTATTGGACTTTAGCTCTGGAAACACCATATATTTT. This gives the protein CASSLLDFSSGNTIYF.

J is TRBJ1-2 and V is TRBV29-1; no reliable D call. The V end lost 6 bases, the J end lost 3 bases, and 5 bases lay between the germline ends. The CDR3 covers 10 residues. The germline V gene encodes CDR1 SQVTM and CDR2 ANQGSEA. The CDR3 nucleotides are TGCAGCGTGTCGGACTATGGCTACACCTTC. Amino acids: CSVSDYGYTF.

Here the CDR3 reads CASSLSSGETQYF. The CDR3 nucleotides are TGCGCCAGCAGCTTAAGTAGTGGAGAGACCCAGTACTTC. This chain links TRBV5-1 with TRBJ2-5; D is unresolved. The CDR3 has 13 residues. Germline V CDR1 and CDR2: SGHRS, YFSETQ. The V end lost 2 bases, the J end lost 4 bases, and 9 bases lay between the germline ends.

This sequence joins TRBV30 and TRBJ1-6, with a tentative D call TRBD1 (5 bases). Trimming left V 2 bases short and J 10 bases short, with 18 bases between. Germline V CDR1 and CDR2: GTSNPN, SVGIG (reference sequence). The CDR3 covers 15 residues. The CDR3 nucleotides are TGTGCCTGGAGTTCGGGAGGGGCAGGGAACTCACCCCTCCACTTT. This encodes CAWSSGGAGNSPLHF.

V is TRBV19 and J is TRBJ1-5; TRBD1 might be the D (6 bases). The CDR3 covers 15 residues. V was shortened by 4 bases and J by 2 bases, with 12 bases between the two germline ends. CDR1 and CDR2 (germline): LNHDA, SQIVND (reference sequence). The CDR3 coding sequence is TGTGCCAGTAGTAGTAGACAGGTTGGCAATCAGCCCCAGCATTTT. Translating it yields CASSSRQVGNQPQHF.

The gene calls are TRBV7-2 and TRBJ2-7; D is perhaps TRBD1 (5 bases). The CDR3 extends over 15 amino acids. Germline V lookup: CDR1 SGHTA, CDR2 FQGNSA. V was clipped by 2 bases and J by 2 bases, with 13 bases between them. The CDR3: CASSLSSGPTYEQYF. CDR3 in DNA: TGTGCCAGCAGCTTAAGCTCAGGGCCGACCTACGAGCAGTACTTC.

CDR3 residues: CASSLGSHTEAFF. CDR3 in DNA: TGCGCCAGCAGCTTGGGTAGCCACACTGAAGCTTTCTTT. The chain is built from TRBV5-1 and TRBJ1-1, with unresolved D. The ends were cut back, 0 bases at V and 3 bases at J, with 6 bases in the middle. CDR1 is SGHRS and CDR2 is YFSETQ in the germline V gene. The CDR3 runs to 13 residues.

V usage is TRBV5-1 and J usage is TRBJ2-2; 9 positions match TRBD1. Germline CDR1 is SGHRS and CDR2 is YFSETQ. V lost 4 bases, J lost 4 bases, and 8 bases stayed unmatched. The CDR3 has 16 amino acids. CDR3 DNA sequence: TGCGCCAGCAGCCCCCGGGACAGGGTTCCCACCGGGGAGCTGTTTTTT. Its translation: CASSPRDRVPTGELFF.

The rearrangement links TRBV28 to TRBJ2-5, with TRBD2 matching over 8 bases. Trimming took 6 bases from V and 5 from J; bases not matched to a gene: 5. The germline CDR1 and CDR2 sequences are MDHEN and SYDVKM. The CDR3 is 13 amino acids. The CDR3 coding sequence is TGTGCCAGCAGGCCGGGGGGGTTGGAGACCCAGTACTTC. This sequence encodes CASRPGGLETQYF.

This chain connects TRBV4-1 to TRBJ2-1; 14 bases line up with TRBD2. Germline CDR1 MGHRA, CDR2 YSYEKL. Trimming took 4 bases from V and 2 from J; bases not matched to a gene: 10. The CDR3 totals 19 residues. In nucleotides, the CDR3 is TGCGCCAGCAGCCGAGGGGGGACTAGCGGGGGCTCCGCCTACAATGAGCAGTTCTTC. Residues: CASSRGGTSGGSAYNEQFF.

This clone was picked up one time. The V and J genes are TRBV5-6 and TRBJ1-5, with D uncertain. V dropped 0 bases and J dropped 0 bases, with 10 bases sitting between them. The CDR3 runs 16 residues. Germline-derived CDR1 and CDR2 are SGHDT and YYEEEE. CDR3 bases: TGTGCCAGCAGCTTGGGACTTCCCAGTAGCAATCAGCCCCAGCATTTT. This encodes CASSLGLPSSNQPQHF.

The CDR3 loop reads CASSRLALPISGISTDTQYF. CDR3 nucleotides: TGCGCCAGCAGCCGCCTGGCCCTCCCCATTAGCGGGATCTCCACAGATACGCAGTATTTT. The V gene is TRBV4-1, the J gene TRBJ2-3, with 8 bases fitting TRBD2. V lost 4 bases and J lost 2; bases outside the gene matches: 20. CDR1 MGHRA and CDR2 YSYEKL come from the germline V gene. This CDR3 has 20 residues.

V is TRBV27 and J is TRBJ2-7, with TRBD1 identical over 9 bases. CDR3 size: 16 residues. J was trimmed by 2 bases and V by 3 bases; bases with no gene match: 8. Per germline, CDR1 MNHEY and CDR2 SMNVEV (reference sequence). CDR3 amino acids: CASSLGTGPGTYEQYF. The DNA for the CDR3 is TGTGCCAGCAGTTTGGGGACAGGGCCAGGGACCTACGAGCAGTACTTC.

The rearrangement joins TRBV5-1 to TRBJ2-3; 15 bases map to TRBD2. The CDR3 has 17 residues. CDR1 is SGHRS and CDR2 is YFSETQ in the germline V gene. V was pared by 3 bases and J by 1 base, with 3 bases of the junction left unmatched. This CDR3 reads CASSSGLAGGGTDTQYF. The CDR3 bases are TGCGCCAGCAGCTCGGGACTAGCGGGGGGCGGCACAGATACGCAGTATTTT.

In its sample, this clone was seen a few times. The genes are TRBV27 and TRBJ2-1; 8 positions agree with TRBD2. This CDR3 comprises 17 residues. Trimming took 2 bases from V and 3 from J; bases not matched to a gene: 9. Germline V gene data show CDR1 as MNHEY and CDR2 as SMNVEV (reference sequence). CDR3 in amino acids: CASSLRGGPTLYNEQFF. The CDR3 DNA follows: TGTGCCAGCAGTTTACGCGGGGGGCCTACCCTCTACAATGAGCAGTTCTTC.